These T cell receptor beta chains were read from a single sample in a study of T cell repertoires in cytomegalovirus infection. One entry per CDR3 protein results from TCRdb running MiXCR on the reads. The data hold approximately 260,000 distinct CDR3 sequences, with around 15% observed a single time. Sequencing was done on a sample of CD8+ T cells from PBMCs. The receptor set was obtained from a human donor in good health (CMV status not recorded). Some clones in this sample may be carry-over from other donors' samples. The CDR3 runs from the conserved cysteine through the conserved F or W. The D gene is left open where the match is weak. Part of the rows lack a size; the others show once, few, many or a class for expanded clones.

>TRBJ2-7|TRBV7-9|TRBD1|-
TGTGCCAGCAGCTCACCCCGACAGGGCCACGAGCAGTACTTC
CASSSPRQGHEQYF
>TRBJ1-1|TRBV15|TRBD1|many
TGTGCCACCAGCAGACAGGGCAGGGGGTTGAACACTGAAGCTTTCTTT
CATSRQGRGLNTEAFF
>TRBJ2-3|TRBV7-9|-|many
TGTGCCAGCAGCCCCGGACCAGATACGCAGTATTTT
CASSPGPDTQYF
>TRBJ2-7|TRBV7-9|-|many
TGTGCCAGCAGCTTAGGGGGGCGCTACGAGCAGTACTTC
CASSLGGRYEQYF
>TRBJ2-2|TRBV28|-|few
TGTGCCCTCTCCCGGGGGGCTATTTCCGGGGAGCTGTTTTTT
CALSRGAISGELFF
>TRBJ2-7|TRBV29-1|-|few
TGCAGCGTTGAGGACGTGAGGGAGCAGTACTTC
CSVEDVREQYF
>TRBJ2-5|TRBV7-9|-|-
TGTGCCAGCAGCTTAGGCTACCAGGAGACCCAGTACTTC
CASSLGYQETQYF
>TRBJ1-5|TRBV6-2/TRBV6-3|-|-
TGTGCCAGCGATGACAGAAATCAGCCCCAGCATTTT
CASDDRNQPQHF
>TRBJ1-2|TRBV7-9|-|few
TGTGCCAGCAGCCGTGCCGCCCCCTTGGGCTATGGCTACACCTTC
CASSRAAPLGYGYTF
>TRBJ2-3|TRBV28|TRBD2|-
TGTGCCAGCAGTTTGTGGGGGGAGGGCGCTAGCACAGATACGCAGTATTTT
CASSLWGEGASTDTQYF
>TRBJ2-7|TRBV7-2|-|many
TGTGCCAGCAGCCCCTCCCTTTACGAGCAGTACTTC
CASSPSLYEQYF
>TRBJ1-1|TRBV27|-|-
TGTGCCAGCAGTTTCCGGCGGATGAACACTGAAGCTTTCTTT
CASSFRRMNTEAFF
>TRBJ2-1|TRBV5-4|-|few
TGTGCCAGCAGCCCCACTTCTGTGTACAATGAGCAGTTCTTC
CASSPTSVYNEQFF
>TRBJ2-7|TRBV3-1|-|-
TGTGCCAGCAGCCAAGCGGGGGGCAGGACCTACGAGCAGTACTTC
CASSQAGGRTYEQYF
>TRBJ2-3|TRBV29-1|-|-
TGCAGCGTTGGCAGGGGAACAGATACGCAGTATTTT
CSVGRGTDTQYF
>TRBJ1-1|TRBV7-8|TRBD1|many
TGTGCCAGCAGCCCACGACTGGGACAGTTTGAAGCTTTCTTT
CASSPRLGQFEAFF
>TRBJ2-7|TRBV5-1|-|-
TGCGCCAGCAGCTTTGGACGAGGGGGCTACGAGCAGTACTTC
CASSFGRGGYEQYF
>TRBJ2-7|TRBV7-9|TRBD1|many
TGTGCCAGCAGCGGGACGGGACAGACTTTCTACGAGCAGTACTTC
CASSGTGQTFYEQYF
>TRBJ1-2|TRBV12-3/TRBV12-4|-|many
TGTGCCAGCAGTTTAGCACACGGCGGCTACACCTTC
CASSLAHGGYTF
>TRBJ2-5|TRBV11-2|-|many
TGTGCCAGCAGCCGAAGGGAGGGGGGGTCGGAGACCCAGTACTTC
CASSRREGGSETQYF
>TRBJ1-1|TRBV7-8|-|many
TGTGCCAGCAGCTTAGAAGTAGCACTGAACACTGAAGCTTTCTTT
CASSLEVALNTEAFF
>TRBJ2-2|TRBV5-1|-|-
TGCGCCAGCAGCTGGGGACTTCAGACTACCAACACCGGGGAGCTGTTTTTT
CASSWGLQTTNTGELFF
>TRBJ2-3|TRBV20-1|TRBD2|-
TGCAGTGCTAGGCCCCTAGCGGTTAGCACAGATACGCAGTATTTT
CSARPLAVSTDTQYF
>TRBJ2-4|TRBV10-3|-|few
TGTGCCACCAAGGGGGAGACGGACTACATTCAGTACTTC
CATKGETDYIQYF
>TRBJ1-1|TRBV28|TRBD1|few
TGTGCCAGCAGTATCCTCCGGGGGACAGGGGGGTATGAAGCTTTCTTT
CASSILRGTGGYEAFF
>TRBJ2-5|TRBV7-8|-|many
TGTGCCAGCAGCTTAAGACCGGGACTCCATAACCGCCAAGAGACCCAGTACTTC
CASSLRPGLHNRQETQYF
>TRBJ2-3|TRBV7-8|TRBD2|many
TGTGCCAGCAGCCCCGTGACTAGCGTAGCTGGCGATACGCAGTATTTT
CASSPVTSVAGDTQYF
>TRBJ2-5|TRBV7-9|TRBD2|many
TGTGCCAGCAGCCATCGGGGGGATTCGGGCCGGAAGACCCAGTACTTC
CASSHRGDSGRKTQYF
>TRBJ2-2|TRBV12-3/TRBV12-4|-|few
TGTGCCAGCAACCGGGCAGGGGAACACGGGGAGCTGTTTTTT
CASNRAGEHGELFF
>TRBJ1-1|TRBV2|-|-
TGTGCCAGCAGGGAACCGAACACTGAAGCTTTCTTT
CASREPNTEAFF
>TRBJ2-4|TRBV6-2/TRBV6-3|-|few
TGTGCCAGCAGTTACTTCGGGGACATACAGTCAAAAAACATTCAGTACTTC
CASSYFGDIQSKNIQYF
>TRBJ2-1|TRBV15|-|few
TGTGCCACCAGCACAAGCGGGCCCTATAGCTCCTACAATGAGCAGTTCTTC
CATSTSGPYSSYNEQFF
>TRBJ1-1|TRBV5-1|TRBD1|-
TGCGCCAGCAGCTCCTATCCTGGACAGGTGGGGACTAAAGCTTTCTTT
CASSSYPGQVGTKAFF
>TRBJ1-1|TRBV19|-|-
TGTGCCAGTAGTATGATGTTAGCGGCTGAAGCTTTCTTT
CASSMMLAAEAFF
>TRBJ2-1|TRBV6-1|-|-
TGTGCCAGCAGTAGAGGACTCTCATACAATGAGCAGTTCTTC
CASSRGLSYNEQFF
>TRBJ2-2|TRBV6-6|-|few
TGTGCCAGCAGTTACTCGAGCAGGGCGAACACCGGGGAGCTGTTTTTT
CASSYSSRANTGELFF
>TRBJ2-3|TRBV7-6|-|many
TGTGCCAGCAGCTTAGCGAACAGGGAGGTTGTCGCAGATACGCAGTATTTT
CASSLANREVVADTQYF
>TRBJ2-6|TRBV19|-|many
TGTGCCAGTAGTATAAGCCCCTCTGGGGCCAACGTCCTGACTTTC
CASSISPSGANVLTF
>TRBJ1-1|TRBV7-9|-|few
TGTGCAAGCGCTGGGGGGGCGAACACTGAAGCTTTCTTT
CASAGGANTEAFF
>TRBJ1-2|TRBV4-2|-|-
TGTGCCAGCAGCCAAGACCGGGGCGGGGGGACCTATGGCTACACCTTC
CASSQDRGGGTYGYTF
>TRBJ1-5|TRBV12-3/TRBV12-4|-|many
TGTGCCAGCAGTTTGACAGAGGGCAATCAGCCCCAGCATTTT
CASSLTEGNQPQHF
>TRBJ2-2|TRBV7-7|-|many
TGTGCTAGCAGCTTATGGGCAGATACCGGGGAGCTGTTTTTT
CASSLWADTGELFF
>TRBJ1-5|TRBV5-6|-|-
TGTGCCAGCAGTCCCGGACGGTGGCATCAGCCCCAGCATTTT
CASSPGRWHQPQHF
>TRBJ1-3|TRBV12-3/TRBV12-4|-|many
TGTGCCAGCAGTTTAAATCGGGGAAACACCATATATTTT
CASSLNRGNTIYF
>TRBJ1-2|TRBV12-3/TRBV12-4|TRBD1|many
TGTGCCAGCAACATGGGACAGTTACTCTATGGCTACACCTTC
CASNMGQLLYGYTF
>TRBJ1-1|TRBV6-2/TRBV6-3|-|many
TGTGCCAGCAGTTACTCGATCGGCGAAGCTTTCTTT
CASSYSIGEAFF
>TRBJ2-1|TRBV10-3|TRBD1|many
TGTGCCATCAGTGAGACGGGACAGATACACAATGAGCAGTTCTTC
CAISETGQIHNEQFF
>TRBJ2-4|TRBV25-1|-|few
TGTGCCAGCAGTGAATATCTGGCGAAAAACATTCAGTACTTC
CASSEYLAKNIQYF
>TRBJ2-7|TRBV29-1|TRBD2|-
TGCAGCGTGCGGACTAGCGGGGGGTCCTACGAGCAGTACTTC
CSVRTSGGSYEQYF
>TRBJ1-2|TRBV11-2|-|few
TGTGCCAGCAGCTTAACAGGGTGGAATAGGAGTGGCTACACCTTC
CASSLTGWNRSGYTF
>TRBJ2-7|TRBV10-2|-|few
TGCGCCAGCAGCCCCGGACTATCTCGCAACGAGCAGTACTTC
CASSPGLSRNEQYF
>TRBJ2-2|TRBV7-9|TRBD2|-
TGTGCCAGCAGCACTAGCGGGGTCTTTACCGGGGAGCTGTTTTTT
CASSTSGVFTGELFF
>TRBJ2-5|TRBV2|TRBD2|-
TGTGCCACCCAGATACTAGCGGGTCCGCAAGAGACCCAGTACTTC
CATQILAGPQETQYF
>TRBJ2-1|TRBV7-2|TRBD1|many
TGTGCCAGCATAATGGGAACAGGGGCCTACAATGAGCAGTTCTTC
CASIMGTGAYNEQFF
>TRBJ1-3|TRBV7-9|-|many
TGTGCCAGCAGCTTATCATGGACGGGGGCTGGAAACACCATATATTTT
CASSLSWTGAGNTIYF
>TRBJ2-7|TRBV28|TRBD1|-
TGTGCCAGCGCTTGGTCCGGGACAGGCTCCTACGAGCAGTACTTC
CASAWSGTGSYEQYF
>TRBJ2-7|TRBV3-1|-|few
TGTGCCAGCAGCCATACAGGGAAGGTATACGAGCAGTACTTC
CASSHTGKVYEQYF
>TRBJ2-2|TRBV12-3/TRBV12-4|-|-
TGTGCCAGCAGTTTAGGAACCCGAGTCACCGGGGAGCTGTTTTTT
CASSLGTRVTGELFF
>TRBJ2-5|TRBV4-1|TRBD1|-
TGCGCCAGCAGCCGCAGGGGACAGGGGGCGGAAGAGACCCAGTACTTC
CASSRRGQGAEETQYF
>TRBJ2-2|TRBV4-3|-|few
TGCGCCAGCAGCCTAGGCCAGGCCGGGGAGCTGTTTTTT
CASSLGQAGELFF